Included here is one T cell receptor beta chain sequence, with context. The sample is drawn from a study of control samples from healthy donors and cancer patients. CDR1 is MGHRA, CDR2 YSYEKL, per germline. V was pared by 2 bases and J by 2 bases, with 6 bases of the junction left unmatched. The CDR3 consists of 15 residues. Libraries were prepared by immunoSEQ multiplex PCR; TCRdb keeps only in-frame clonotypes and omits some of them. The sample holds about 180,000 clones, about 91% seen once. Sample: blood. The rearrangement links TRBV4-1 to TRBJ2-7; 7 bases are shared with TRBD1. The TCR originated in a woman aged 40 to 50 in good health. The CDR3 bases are TGCGCCAGCAGCCAAATTCGGGACAGAGCCTACGAGCAGTACTTC. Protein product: CASSQIRDRAYEQYF.